The 26 T cell receptor beta chains below all came from one sample that was sequenced in a study of spatial heterogeneity in lung cancer (dated by TCRdb to between 2019 and 2020). The sample's time point, from its label and the paper: sample taken at primary tumor resection. The library came from 5' RACE. The sequencer was a NextSeq 500. TCRdb applied fastp at Q25 and MiXCR to the public reads, then kept only in-frame beta chains. Rows are unified per CDR3 protein, each entry keeping the most common DNA and genes. This sample is represented by some 38,000 distinct CDR3 sequences; around 7.5% of them were singletons. Roughly 28% of the sample belongs to the ten largest clones. The sequencing used PBMCs, collected at surgery. These receptors were obtained from a male donor with early-stage non-small cell lung cancer.

Points on this clonotype: A read error is possible here, since a much larger clone lies one base away. The V gene is TRBV14, the J gene TRBJ1-1; D call uncertain. The germline V gene encodes CDR1 SGHDN and CDR2 FVKESK. The CDR3 runs 15 residues. Trimming shortened V by 3 bases and J by 8 bases, and 19 bases separated the two germline ends. The CDR3 sequence is CASSQSKALLGEAFF. CDR3 nucleotide sequence: TGTGCCAGCAGCCAGAGTAAGGCTCTCCTTGGGGAAGCTTTCTTT.

This clonotype was recorded a few times. J is TRBJ1-1 and V is TRBV4-2; 10 nucleotides agree with TRBD1. Trimming took 7 bases from V and 0 from J; bases not matched to a gene: 8. Looked up from germline, CDR1 is LGHNA and CDR2 is YNFKEQ. CDR3 size: 16 residues. CDR3 sequence: CASTPTGGNLNTEAFF. The CDR3 DNA is TGTGCCAGCACCCCGACAGGGGGCAACTTGAACACTGAAGCTTTCTTT.

This clonotype showed up many times. V is TRBV27 and J is TRBJ2-2; the D is unclear. The CDR3 has 13 amino acids. Looked up from germline, CDR1 is MNHEY and CDR2 is SMNVEV (reference sequence). The V end was cut by 6 bases, the J end by 6 bases, with 11 bases between. CDR3 sequence: CASSKGLAGELFF. In nucleotides, the CDR3 is TGTGCCAGCAGCAAAGGGTTGGCCGGGGAGCTGTTTTTT.

This clonotype was counted at least ten times. This sequence joins TRBV20-1 and TRBJ2-7, with TRBD1 as a possible D gene (6 bases). Germline V gene data show CDR1 as DFQATT and CDR2 as SNEGSKA (reference sequence). This CDR3 has 14 residues. V gave up 4 bases and J gave up 1 base, with 14 bases separating them. The CDR3 DNA reads as TGCAGTGCTACAGCAGGACAGACATCCTACGAGCAGTACTTC. Protein sequence: CSATAGQTSYEQYF.

This clonotype was observed many times. V usage is TRBV7-6 and J usage is TRBJ2-1, with D perhaps assigned TRBD1 or TRBD2 (5 bases each). Deletions cut 2 bases from V and 4 bases from J, with 9 bases between. Germline-derived CDR1 and CDR2 are SGHVS and FNYEAQ. The CDR3 has 14 amino acids. The CDR3 nucleotides read TGTGCCAGCAGCTTAACTAGACAGTACAATGAGCAGTTCTTC. Its protein is CASSLTRQYNEQFF.

This clonotype was recorded many times. CDR3 sequence reads: CASSPGQYYEQYV. CDR3 bases: TGTGCCAGCAGCCCGGGACAGTACTACGAGCAGTACGTC. V and J are TRBV7-9 and TRBJ2-7; 7 bases fit TRBD1. The V segment lost 5 bases and the J segment 3 bases; nucleotides outside the gene matches: 4. Germline V lookup: CDR1 SEHNR, CDR2 FQNEAQ (reference sequence). The CDR3 is made up of 13 amino acids.

This clonotype was counted at least ten times. V gene TRBV2 combines with J gene TRBJ2-7; 9 bases are shared with TRBD1. Germline CDR1 SNHLY, CDR2 FYNNEI. This CDR3 is built from 13 residues. Trimming at V came to 11 bases and at J to 2 bases, leaving 7 bases not matched to a gene. In DNA form, the CDR3 reads TGTGCCGGAGGGACAGGGTTGACCTACGAGCAGTACTTC. Residues: CAGGTGLTYEQYF.

In its sample, this clonotype was seen many times. The rearrangement joins TRBV29-1 to TRBJ1-4; 10 nucleotides line up with TRBD1. This CDR3 spans 12 amino acids. Looked up from germline, CDR1 is SQVTM and CDR2 is ANQGSEA. Trimming removed 6 bases from V and 7 bases from J; junction bases left unmatched: 2. Written as DNA, the CDR3 is TGCAGCGTGACAGGGGGCCCTGAAAAACTGTTTTTT. The encoded protein is CSVTGGPEKLFF.

This clonotype was seen ten or more times. The rearrangement uses TRBV20-1 and TRBJ1-4; D possibly corresponds to TRBD1 (6 bases). Germline V lookup: CDR1 DFQATT, CDR2 SNEGSKA (reference sequence). Trimming removed 3 bases from V and 7 bases from J, with 15 bases in between. This CDR3 is 14 amino acids long. CDR3 loop: CSASSTGYTEKLFF. CDR3 DNA: TGCAGTGCTAGTAGTACAGGGTATACTGAAAAACTGTTTTTT.

This clonotype was counted ten times or more. The chain couples TRBV7-9 to TRBJ1-6; 9 nucleotides match TRBD1. The V segment lost 5 bases and the J segment 9 bases; nucleotides outside the gene matches: 8. This CDR3 contains 15 residues. CDR1 is SEHNR, CDR2 FQNEAQ, per germline (reference sequence). The CDR3 nucleotides read TGTGCCAGCAGCGCGCCGGGACAGGGCGCTTCACCCCTCCACTTT. Translating gives CASSAPGQGASPLHF.

This clonotype was observed many times. This chain links TRBV2 with TRBJ1-6; the D gene is possibly TRBD1 (5 bases). Trimming left V 3 bases short and J 7 bases short, with 13 bases between. CDR1 is SNHLY, CDR2 FYNNEI, per germline. The CDR3 length is 15 residues. CDR3 in DNA: TGTGCCAGCAGTGACACCCATAAGGGGAATTCACCCCTCCACTTT. It encodes CASSDTHKGNSPLHF. The variable domain in full, completed from reference TRBV2 and TRBJ1-6, reads EPEVTQTPSHQVTQMGQEVILRCVPISNHLYFYWYRQILGQKVEFLVSFYNNEISEKSEIFDDQFSVERPDGSNFTLKIRSTKLEDSAMYFCASSDTHKGNSPLHFGNGTRLTVT.

This clonotype was observed many times. The rearrangement joins TRBV12-3 or TRBV12-4 to TRBJ1-1, with 7 bases aligning to TRBD1. With 6 bases clipped from V and 1 base from J, the junction kept 8 bases outside the gene matches. This CDR3 is built from 15 residues. This CDR3 is CASSRLRGTNTEAFF. CDR3 nucleotide sequence: TGTGCCAGCAGCCGTCTCAGGGGGACGAACACTGAAGCTTTCTTT.

This clonotype was counted ten times or more. The V and J genes are TRBV6-5 and TRBJ1-3, with D tentatively TRBD1 (5 bases). Germline CDR1 reads MNHEY; CDR2 reads SVGAGI. With 5 bases removed from V and 0 bases from J, the gap between germline ends came to 8 bases. This CDR3 contains 14 residues. The CDR3 loop is CASSTTVSGNTIYF. The CDR3 nucleotides read TGTGCCAGCAGTACGACAGTCTCTGGAAACACCATATATTTT.

This clonotype showed up many times. The chain has TRBV5-1 and TRBJ2-5; no clear D gene. CDR1 and CDR2 (germline): SGHRS, YFSETQ. V was pared by 4 bases and J by 2 bases, with 3 bases between. CDR3 length equals 11 residues. The CDR3 spells CASSTQETQYF. The CDR3 DNA reads TGCGCCAGCAGCACACAAGAGACCCAGTACTTC.

This clonotype turned up a few times. CDR3 nucleotides: TGTGCCAGCAGTTTAAGCACCCGGAGTCATCAGCCCCAGCATTTT. Translated, it gives CASSLSTRSHQPQHF. The rearrangement links TRBV12-3 or TRBV12-4 to TRBJ1-5; D not certain. The CDR3 is 15 residues long. V lost 2 bases to trimming and J lost 5 bases, with 13 bases between them.

This clonotype was seen repeatedly, ten times or more. The gene calls are TRBV9 and TRBJ1-2; D ambiguous. V lost 9 bases, J lost 5 bases, and 20 bases lay in between. The CDR3 is 14 amino acids. Per germline, CDR1 SGDLS and CDR2 YYNGEE. CDR3 in amino acids: CATQEVLGWYGYTF. The CDR3 DNA sequence: TGTGCCACCCAAGAGGTCCTGGGGTGGTATGGCTACACCTTC.

This clonotype was seen ten or more times. The V and J genes are TRBV7-9 and TRBJ2-1, with D possibly being TRBD2 (5 bases). Germline V gives CDR1 SEHNR, CDR2 FQNEAQ (reference sequence). The CDR3 is 13 amino acids. Trimming removed 4 bases from V and 6 bases from J, with 10 bases in between. CDR3 sequence: CASSSYRGNEQFF. The CDR3 DNA reads TGTGCCAGCAGCTCATACCGGGGCAATGAGCAGTTCTTC.

This clonotype was detected ten times or more. This sequence joins TRBV29-1 and TRBJ2-3; unclear D gene. The CDR3 consists of 14 residues. V dropped 7 bases and J dropped 5 bases, with 19 bases sitting between them. Germline CDR1 is SQVTM and CDR2 is ANQGSEA. CDR3 sequence reads: CSAPAARLGDTQYF. CDR3 in DNA: TGCAGCGCCCCCGCTGCGCGGCTGGGAGATACGCAGTATTTT.

This clonotype was seen a few times. The V and J genes are TRBV12-3 or TRBV12-4 and TRBJ1-2; D is possibly TRBD1 (5 bases). The ends were cut back, 7 bases at V and 7 bases at J, with 19 bases in the middle. The CDR3 consists of 14 residues. The CDR3 spells CASTRSIGQGGYTF. The CDR3, as DNA: TGTGCCAGCACACGATCGATCGGGCAGGGTGGCTACACCTTC.

This clonotype has a count of ten or more. The chain recombines TRBV10-3 with TRBJ2-1; 7 positions agree with TRBD1. The CDR3 is 14 amino acids. V gave up 6 bases and J gave up 1 base; unmatched junction bases: 3. Germline assignment: CDR1 ENHRY and CDR2 SYGVKD. The chain's CDR3 is CAISQGQSYNEQFF. In DNA, the CDR3 is TGTGCCATCAGCCAGGGACAGTCCTACAATGAGCAGTTCTTC.

In this sample, this clonotype turned up many times. V and J are TRBV18 and TRBJ1-1, with no clear D. In germline, CDR1 is KGHSH, CDR2 LQKENI. The CDR3 contains 11 residues. The V gene lost 6 bases and the J gene lost 0 bases, with 2 bases spanning the gap. CDR3 sequence reads: CASSVNTEAFF. DNA of the CDR3: TGTGCCAGCTCCGTGAACACTGAAGCTTTCTTT. The whole variable domain, remainder taken from reference TRBV18 and TRBJ1-1, is NAGVMQNPRHLVRRRGQEARLRCSPMKGHSHVYWYRQLPEEGLKFMVYLQKENIIDESGMPKERFSAEFPKEGPSILRIQQVVRGDSAAYFCASSVNTEAFFGQGTRLTVV.

This clonotype appeared a few times. This rearrangement joins TRBV11-2 to TRBJ1-1; TRBD1 matches 8 bases. V lost 5 bases to trimming and J lost 2 bases; unmatched junction nucleotides: 10. Germline V gene lookup returns CDR1 SGHAT and CDR2 FQNNGV. This CDR3 spans 16 amino acids. CDR3 in amino acids: CASSLRTGTGNTEAFF. The CDR3 DNA follows: TGTGCCAGCAGCCTTCGGACCGGGACAGGAAACACTGAAGCTTTCTTT.

This clonotype was seen at least ten times. V and J are TRBV24-1 and TRBJ1-1; D is unclear. Germline V gene lookup returns CDR1 KGHDR and CDR2 SFDVKD. The CDR3 has 13 amino acids. The V end was cut by 7 bases, the J end by 0 bases, with 8 bases between. The CDR3 spells CATREVMNTEAFF. In nucleotides, the CDR3 is TGTGCCACCAGGGAGGTGATGAACACTGAAGCTTTCTTT.

J is TRBJ2-7 and V is TRBV18; 7 positions match TRBD2. In germline, CDR1 is KGHSH, CDR2 LQKENI. This CDR3 region has 16 residues. V was clipped by 6 bases and J by 1 base; unmatched bases: 12. The CDR3 coding sequence is TGTGCCAGCTCGGAAGCGGGAACAGTGAAATCCTACGAGCAGTACTTC. Protein: CASSEAGTVKSYEQYF.

Ten or more counts support this clonotype. The chain carries TRBV6-2 or TRBV6-3 and TRBJ2-1; 7 bases are shared with TRBD1. In germline, CDR1 is MNHEY, CDR2 SVGEGT. V lost 5 bases to trimming and J lost 5 bases; unmatched junction nucleotides: 18. This CDR3 is 18 amino acids long. The DNA of the CDR3 is TGTGCCAGCAGTCCCTCCCTACAGGGCAGGGGGTTAGACAATGAGCAGTTCTTC. Protein: CASSPSLQGRGLDNEQFF.

In this sample, this clonotype turned up a few times. V is TRBV20-1 and J is TRBJ1-5; the match to TRBD1 covers 8 bases. The V segment lost 3 bases and the J segment 1 base; nucleotides outside the gene matches: 5. The CDR3 is 15 amino acids. The V gene's germline CDR1 is DFQATT and CDR2 SNEGSKA (reference sequence). CDR3 loop: CSARQGASSNQPQHF. Here the CDR3 DNA reads TGCAGTGCTAGGCAGGGGGCATCGAGCAATCAGCCCCAGCATTTT.